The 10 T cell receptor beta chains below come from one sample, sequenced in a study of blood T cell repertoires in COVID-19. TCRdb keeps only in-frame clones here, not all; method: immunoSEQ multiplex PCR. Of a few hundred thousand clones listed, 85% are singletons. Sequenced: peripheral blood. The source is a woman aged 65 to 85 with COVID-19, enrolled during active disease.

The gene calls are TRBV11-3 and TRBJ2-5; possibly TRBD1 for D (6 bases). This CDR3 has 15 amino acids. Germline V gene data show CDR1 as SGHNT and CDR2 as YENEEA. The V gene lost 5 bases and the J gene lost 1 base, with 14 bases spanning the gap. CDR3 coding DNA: TGTGCCAGCAGCCCCCACCAGGGGTCCCAAGAGACCCAGTACTTC. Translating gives CASSPHQGSQETQYF.

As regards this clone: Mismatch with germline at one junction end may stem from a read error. In DNA, the CDR3 is TGTGCCAGCAGTTTCCAAACTGATAGCGCGGGCTTCTTC. Protein sequence: CASSFQTDSAGFF. V is TRBV12-3 or TRBV12-4 and J is TRBJ1-2; D not certain. The CDR3 spans 13 residues.

For the CDR3, the DNA is TGTGCCAGCAGCAGAGGATCCGCGGACACTGAAGCTTTCTTT. Protein product: CASSRGSADTEAFF. The gene calls are TRBV11-3 and TRBJ1-1, with D uncertain. The V end was cut by 5 bases, the J end by 3 bases, with 13 bases between. The CDR3 loop spans 14 amino acids. Germline-derived CDR1 and CDR2 are SGHNT and YENEEA. The entire variable domain, with the rest obtained from reference TRBV11-3 and TRBJ1-1, is as follows: EAGVVQSPRYKIIEKKQPVAFWCNPISGHNTLYWYLQNLGQGPELLIRYENEEAVDDSQLPKDRFSAERLKGVDSTLKIQPAELGDSAVYLCASSRGSADTEAFFGQGTRLTVV.

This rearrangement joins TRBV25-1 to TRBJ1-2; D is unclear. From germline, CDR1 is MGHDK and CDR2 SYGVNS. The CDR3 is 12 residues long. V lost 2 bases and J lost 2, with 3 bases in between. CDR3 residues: CASSEQNYGYTF. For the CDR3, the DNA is TGTGCCAGCAGTGAACAGAACTATGGCTACACCTTC.

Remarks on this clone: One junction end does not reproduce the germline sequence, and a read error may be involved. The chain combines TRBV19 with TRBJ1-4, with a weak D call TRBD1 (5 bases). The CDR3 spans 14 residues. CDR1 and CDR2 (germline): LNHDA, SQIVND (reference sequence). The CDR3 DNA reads TGTGCCAGTAGTATTCTTGGGGCCCCAGTACACTTCTTCTTT. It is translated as CASSILGAPVHFFF.

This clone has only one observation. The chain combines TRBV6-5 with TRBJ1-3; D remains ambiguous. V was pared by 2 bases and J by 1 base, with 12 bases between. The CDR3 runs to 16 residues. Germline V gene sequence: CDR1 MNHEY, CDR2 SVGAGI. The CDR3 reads CASSYGISRSGNTIYF. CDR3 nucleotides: TGTGCCAGCAGTTACGGTATTTCTAGGTCTGGAAACACCATATATTTT.

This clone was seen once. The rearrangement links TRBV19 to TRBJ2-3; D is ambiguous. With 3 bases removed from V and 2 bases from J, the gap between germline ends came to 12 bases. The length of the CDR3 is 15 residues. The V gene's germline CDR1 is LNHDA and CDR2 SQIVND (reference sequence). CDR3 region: CASSIRTTYTDTQYF. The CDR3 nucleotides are TGTGCCAGTAGTATTAGAACTACCTACACAGATACGCAGTATTTT.

CDR3: CASSLGGTGYEQYF. DNA for the CDR3: TGTGCCAGCAGCTTAGGGGGGACAGGCTACGAGCAGTACTTC. This chain uses TRBV7-2 with TRBJ2-7; TRBD1 aligns across 8 bases. V shed 1 base, J shed 3 bases, and the junction held 2 bases outside the gene matches. This CDR3 has 14 amino acids. CDR1 SGHTA and CDR2 FQGNSA come from the germline V gene.

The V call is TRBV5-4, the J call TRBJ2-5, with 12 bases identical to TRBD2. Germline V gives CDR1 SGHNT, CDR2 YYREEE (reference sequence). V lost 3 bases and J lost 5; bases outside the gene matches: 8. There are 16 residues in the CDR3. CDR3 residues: CASSSRLAGVSETQYF. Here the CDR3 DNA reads TGTGCCAGCAGCTCAAGACTAGCGGGGGTTTCGGAGACCCAGTACTTC.

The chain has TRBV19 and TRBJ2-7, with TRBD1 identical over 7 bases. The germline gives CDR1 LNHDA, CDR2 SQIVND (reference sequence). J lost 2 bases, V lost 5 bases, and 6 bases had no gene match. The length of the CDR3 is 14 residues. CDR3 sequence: CASSRRDSPYEQYF. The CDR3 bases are TGTGCCAGTAGTCGCCGGGACAGCCCCTACGAGCAGTACTTC.